This T cell receptor beta chain was profiled in a study of blood T cell repertoires in COVID-19. Study at large: COVID-19 samples collected from the United States, Italy and Spain covered acute and convalescent phases. The analysed material was cDNA or gDNA that came from T cells, B-cell-depleted T cells, or PBMCs.

Produced via immunoSEQ multiplex PCR; TCRdb's table is partial and in-frame only. Counted here are 200,000 to 300,000 clones, approximately 84% occurring once; the ten biggest clones make up around 1.9%. Between the trimmed V and J ends, which lost 5 bases and 8 bases, there was a span of 18 bases. Germline CDR1 and CDR2: MNHNY and SVGAGI (reference sequence). The CDR3 loop spans 14 amino acids. The sample taken for sequencing was peripheral blood. The rearrangement links TRBV6-6 to TRBJ1-2, with no clear D. The sequence derives from a woman of 80 years or more with acute or convalescent COVID-19. The CDR3 protein is CASSLQELEKGYTF. CDR3 DNA: TGTGCCAGCAGTCTCCAGGAATTAGAAAAAGGCTACACCTTC.